This TCR beta chain was sequenced for a study of T cells in Graves' hyperthyroidism and ophthalmopathy. On the study more broadly: At the time of initial diagnosis and before any treatment, peripheral blood was collected.

The TCR beta CDR3 regions underwent amplification using RNA transcripts as the source. With the HTBI primer set, the TCR CDR3 went through a first round of RT-PCR. TCRdb independently ran MiXCR on the multiplex PCR reads; one entry per CDR3 protein. This sample yields hundreds of thousands of distinct CDR3 sequences, of which roughly 15% are seen a single time; roughly a tenth belongs to the top ten. Germline CDR1 is SGHAT and CDR2 is FQNNGV. Trimming stripped 7 bases from V and 4 bases from J, with 17 bases between. The CDR3 length is 14 residues. Patients having uncontrolled infection, another autoimmune disease, pregnancy or lactation were not included. This clonotype was observed at least ten times.

The sample comprised blood. This clonotype was sampled from a woman aged 18-29 years with Graves' hyperthyroidism. V and J are TRBV11-2 and TRBJ2-7, with D possibly being TRBD2 (7 bases). This CDR3 reads CASKEGGGPYEQYF. DNA of the CDR3: TGTGCCAGCAAGGAGGGGGGGGGGCCATACGAGCAGTACTTC.